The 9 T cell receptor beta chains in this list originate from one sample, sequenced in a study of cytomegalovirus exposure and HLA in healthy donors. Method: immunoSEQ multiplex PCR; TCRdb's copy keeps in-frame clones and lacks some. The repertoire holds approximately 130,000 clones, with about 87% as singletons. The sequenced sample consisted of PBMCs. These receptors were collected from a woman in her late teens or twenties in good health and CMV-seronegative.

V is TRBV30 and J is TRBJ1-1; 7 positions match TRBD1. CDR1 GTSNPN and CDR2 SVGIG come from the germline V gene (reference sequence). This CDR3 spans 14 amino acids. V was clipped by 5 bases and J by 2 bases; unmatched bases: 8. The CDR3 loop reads CAWVGQRANTEAFF. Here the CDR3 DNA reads TGTGCCTGGGTGGGACAGCGGGCCAACACTGAAGCTTTCTTT.

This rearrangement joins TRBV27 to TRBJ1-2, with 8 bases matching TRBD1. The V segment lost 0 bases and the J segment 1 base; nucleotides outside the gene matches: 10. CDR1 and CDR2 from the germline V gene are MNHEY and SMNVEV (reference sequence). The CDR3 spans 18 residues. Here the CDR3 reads CASSLSPGQGSGNYGYTF. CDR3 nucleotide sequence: TGTGCCAGCAGTTTATCTCCAGGACAGGGTTCCGGTAACTATGGCTACACCTTC.

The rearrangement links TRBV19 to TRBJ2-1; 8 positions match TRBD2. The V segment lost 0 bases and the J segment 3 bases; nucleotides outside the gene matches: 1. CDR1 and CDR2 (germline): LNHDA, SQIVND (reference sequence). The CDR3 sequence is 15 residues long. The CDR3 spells CASSIDGGDYNEQFF. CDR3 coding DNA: TGTGCCAGTAGTATAGACGGGGGGGACTACAATGAGCAGTTCTTC.

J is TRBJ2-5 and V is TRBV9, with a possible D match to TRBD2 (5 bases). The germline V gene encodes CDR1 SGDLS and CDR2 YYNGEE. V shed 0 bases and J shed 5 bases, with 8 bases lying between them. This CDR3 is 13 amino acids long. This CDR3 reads CASSVETSETQYF. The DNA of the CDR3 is TGTGCCAGCAGCGTAGAAACTAGTGAGACCCAGTACTTC.

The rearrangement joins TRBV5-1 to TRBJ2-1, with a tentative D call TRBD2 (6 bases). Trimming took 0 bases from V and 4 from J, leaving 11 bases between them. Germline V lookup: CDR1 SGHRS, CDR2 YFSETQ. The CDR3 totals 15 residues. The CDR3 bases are TGCGCCAGCAGCTTGGTTGCGGGACTTTACAATGAGCAGTTCTTC. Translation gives CASSLVAGLYNEQFF.

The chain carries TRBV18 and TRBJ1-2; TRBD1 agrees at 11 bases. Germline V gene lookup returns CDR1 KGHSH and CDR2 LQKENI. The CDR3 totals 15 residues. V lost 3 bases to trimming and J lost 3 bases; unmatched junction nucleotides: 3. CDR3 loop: CASSPGTGGYYGYTF. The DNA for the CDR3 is TGTGCCAGCTCACCCGGGACAGGGGGGTACTATGGCTACACCTTC.

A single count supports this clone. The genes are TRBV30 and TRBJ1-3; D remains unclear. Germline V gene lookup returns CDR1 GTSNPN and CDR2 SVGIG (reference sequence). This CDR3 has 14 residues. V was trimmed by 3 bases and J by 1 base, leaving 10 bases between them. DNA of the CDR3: TGTGCCTGGAGCCCAGGAGGGTCTGGAAACACCATATATTTT. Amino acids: CAWSPGGSGNTIYF.

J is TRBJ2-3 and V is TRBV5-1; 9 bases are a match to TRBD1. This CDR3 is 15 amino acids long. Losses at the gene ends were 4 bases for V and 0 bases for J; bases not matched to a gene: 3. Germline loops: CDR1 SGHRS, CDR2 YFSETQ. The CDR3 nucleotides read TGCGCCAGCAGCCGGACAGGGGCTAGCACAGATACGCAGTATTTT. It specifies CASSRTGASTDTQYF.

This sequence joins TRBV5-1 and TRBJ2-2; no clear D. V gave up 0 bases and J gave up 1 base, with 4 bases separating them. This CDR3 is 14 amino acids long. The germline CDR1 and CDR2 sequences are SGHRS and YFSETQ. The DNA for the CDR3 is TGCGCCAGCAGCTTGGACGGGAACACCGGGGAGCTGTTTTTT. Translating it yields CASSLDGNTGELFF.